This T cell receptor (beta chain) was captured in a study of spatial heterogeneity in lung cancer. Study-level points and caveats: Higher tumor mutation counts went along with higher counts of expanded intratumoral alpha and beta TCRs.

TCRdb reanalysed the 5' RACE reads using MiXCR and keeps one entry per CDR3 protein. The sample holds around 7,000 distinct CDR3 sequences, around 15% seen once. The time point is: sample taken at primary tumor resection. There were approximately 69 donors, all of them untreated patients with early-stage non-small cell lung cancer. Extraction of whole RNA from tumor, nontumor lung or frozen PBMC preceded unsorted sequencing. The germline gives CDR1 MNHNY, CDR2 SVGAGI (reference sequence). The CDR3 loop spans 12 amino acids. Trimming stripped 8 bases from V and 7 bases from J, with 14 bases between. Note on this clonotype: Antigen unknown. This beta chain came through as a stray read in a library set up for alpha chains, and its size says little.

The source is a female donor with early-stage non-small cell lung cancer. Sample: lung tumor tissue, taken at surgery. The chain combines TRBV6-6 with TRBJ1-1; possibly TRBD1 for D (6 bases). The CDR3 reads CASGSSDSEAFF. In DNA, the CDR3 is TGTGCCAGCGGAAGCTCGGACAGTGAAGCTTTCTTT.